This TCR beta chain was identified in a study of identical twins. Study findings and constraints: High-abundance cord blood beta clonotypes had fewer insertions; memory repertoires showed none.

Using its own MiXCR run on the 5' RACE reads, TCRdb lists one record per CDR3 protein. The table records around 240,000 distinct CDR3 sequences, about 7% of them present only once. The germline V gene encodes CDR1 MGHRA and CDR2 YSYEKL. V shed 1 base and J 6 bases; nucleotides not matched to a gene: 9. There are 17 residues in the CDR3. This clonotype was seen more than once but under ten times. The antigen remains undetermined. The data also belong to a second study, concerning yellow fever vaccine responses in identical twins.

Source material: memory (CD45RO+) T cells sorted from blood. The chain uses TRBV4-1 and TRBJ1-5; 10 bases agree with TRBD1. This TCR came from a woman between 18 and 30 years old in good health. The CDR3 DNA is TGCGCCAGCAGCCAAGGCCGGATTGGACAGGGGGTTCAGCCCCAGCATTTT. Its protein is CASSQGRIGQGVQPQHF.